The 11 T cell receptor beta chains presented below share a single source sample, sequenced in a study of ipilimumab plus nivolumab after autologous stem cell transplantation. Libraries were prepared by immunoSEQ multiplex PCR; TCRdb keeps only in-frame clonotypes and omits some of them. Here the sample spans tens of thousands of clones, approximately 86% being singletons. The material sequenced was PBMCs, taken in a trial of ipilimumab plus nivolumab as post-transplant consolidation. The receptors stem from a male donor with diffuse large B-cell lymphoma.

The rearrangement uses TRBV6-5 and TRBJ2-1; 11 nucleotides match TRBD1. The V and J ends lost 7 bases and 8 bases, in that order; junction bases with no gene match: 7. CDR3 length equals 14 residues. Germline lookup yields CDR1 MNHEY and CDR2 SVGAGI. The CDR3 coding sequence is TGTGCCAGCACCGCCGGGACAGGGGGTTATGAGCAGTTCTTC. Residues: CASTAGTGGYEQFF.

This chain links TRBV7-6 with TRBJ2-1; D might be TRBD1 or TRBD2, each matching 5 bases. The ends were cut back, 5 bases at V and 0 bases at J, with 17 bases in the middle. CDR3 size: 17 residues. Germline V CDR1 and CDR2: SGHVS, FNYEAQ. CDR3 nucleotide sequence: TGTGCCAGCAGCCTAAACGGTGTCGGGGCCTCCTACAATGAGCAGTTCTTC. It codes for CASSLNGVGASYNEQFF.

With regard to this clone: The sample has other DNA sequences that encode this CDR3 too. The J gene is TRBJ2-3, the V gene TRBV5-4; D may be TRBD1 (6 bases). Trimming shortened V by 0 bases and J by 5 bases, and 7 bases separated the two germline ends. The CDR3 has 13 amino acids. Per germline, CDR1 SGHNT and CDR2 YYREEE (reference sequence). CDR3 sequence: CASSLGGRDTQYF. The CDR3 DNA reads TGTGCCAGCAGCTTGGGGGGGCGAGATACGCAGTATTTT.

The genes are TRBV7-3 and TRBJ2-5; 8 bases agree with TRBD1. The V gene end was trimmed by 5 bases and the J gene end by 4 bases; junction bases not matched to a gene: 6. This CDR3 contains 14 residues. Looked up from germline, CDR1 is SGHTA and CDR2 is FQGTGA. CDR3 region: CASSASGQGETQYF. In DNA, the CDR3 is TGTGCCAGCAGCGCCTCCGGACAGGGAGAGACCCAGTACTTC.

V usage is TRBV7-9 and J usage is TRBJ1-4, with 8 bases that match TRBD1. The ends lost 6 bases at V and 8 bases at J; junction bases unmatched: 8. Germline values: CDR1 SEHNR, CDR2 FQNEAQ (reference sequence). This CDR3 region has 14 residues. The CDR3 reads CASSNRGSDEKLFF. CDR3 bases: TGTGCCAGCAGTAACAGGGGGAGCGACGAAAAACTGTTTTTT.

This chain links TRBV9 with TRBJ2-1; TRBD2 aligns across 13 bases. Germline loops: CDR1 SGDLS, CDR2 YYNGEE. V lost 4 bases and J lost 7; bases outside the gene matches: 5. The CDR3 is 15 amino acids. The CDR3 protein is CASSKLAGGINEQFF. CDR3 nucleotide sequence: TGTGCCAGCAGCAAACTAGCGGGGGGGATAAATGAGCAGTTCTTC.

The gene calls are TRBV27 and TRBJ1-6, with unresolved D. Germline-derived CDR1 and CDR2 are MNHEY and SMNVEV (reference sequence). V was trimmed by 5 bases and J by 7 bases, leaving 15 bases between them. The CDR3 spans 15 residues. CDR3 in DNA: TGTGCCAGCAGTAAGCTCCTGTTCGAGAATTCACCCCTCCACTTT. Translated, it gives CASSKLLFENSPLHF.

The chain combines TRBV7-2 with TRBJ1-3; 7 bases map to TRBD1. The CDR3 runs to 16 residues. Trimming at V came to 5 bases and at J to 8 bases, leaving 15 bases not matched to a gene. Germline V gives CDR1 SGHTA, CDR2 FQGNSA. The CDR3: CASSPSLTGIEDTIYF. In DNA form, the CDR3 reads TGTGCCAGCAGCCCTAGCCTGACAGGGATTGAAGACACCATATATTTT.

A few counts support this clone. The chain carries TRBV19 and TRBJ1-1; the D gene is possibly TRBD1 (5 bases). This CDR3 spans 13 amino acids. The germline CDR1 and CDR2 sequences are LNHDA and SQIVND (reference sequence). The ends were cut back, 3 bases at V and 1 base at J, with 6 bases in the middle. The DNA of the CDR3 is TGTGCCAGTAGTATGACAGAGAACACTGAAGCTTTCTTT. Encoded protein: CASSMTENTEAFF.

The V call is TRBV6-1, the J call TRBJ1-4; D may be TRBD1 (6 bases). The CDR3 runs 15 residues. Germline lookup yields CDR1 MNHNS and CDR2 SASEGT. V lost 3 bases and J lost 5, with 13 bases in between. Written as DNA, the CDR3 is TGTGCCAGCAGTGATGTCCTGAGGGGGAATGAAAAACTGTTTTTT. This encodes CASSDVLRGNEKLFF.

This chain joins TRBV6-5 and TRBJ1-1; D is possibly TRBD1 (6 bases). This CDR3 is 15 amino acids long. V lost 0 bases to trimming and J lost 8 bases, with 16 bases between them. Germline V lookup: CDR1 MNHEY, CDR2 SVGAGI. As DNA, the CDR3 is TGTGCCAGCAGTTACTCGAGACAGGCGCAGGGCGAAGCTTTCTTT. This sequence encodes CASSYSRQAQGEAFF.